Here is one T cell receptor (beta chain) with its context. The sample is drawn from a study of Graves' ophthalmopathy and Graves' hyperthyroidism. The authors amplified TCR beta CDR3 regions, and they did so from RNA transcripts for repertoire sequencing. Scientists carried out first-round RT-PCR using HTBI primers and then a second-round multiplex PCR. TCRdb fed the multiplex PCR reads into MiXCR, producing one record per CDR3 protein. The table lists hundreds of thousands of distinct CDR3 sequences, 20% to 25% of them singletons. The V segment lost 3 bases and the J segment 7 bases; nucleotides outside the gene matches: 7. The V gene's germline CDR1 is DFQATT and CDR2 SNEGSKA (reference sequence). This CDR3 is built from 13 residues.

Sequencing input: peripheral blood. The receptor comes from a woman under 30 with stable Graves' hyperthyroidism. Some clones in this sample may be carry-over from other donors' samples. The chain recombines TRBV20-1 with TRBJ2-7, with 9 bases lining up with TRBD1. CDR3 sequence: CSASDRGKVEQYF. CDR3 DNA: TGCAGTGCTAGCGACAGGGGGAAGGTGGAGCAGTACTTC.